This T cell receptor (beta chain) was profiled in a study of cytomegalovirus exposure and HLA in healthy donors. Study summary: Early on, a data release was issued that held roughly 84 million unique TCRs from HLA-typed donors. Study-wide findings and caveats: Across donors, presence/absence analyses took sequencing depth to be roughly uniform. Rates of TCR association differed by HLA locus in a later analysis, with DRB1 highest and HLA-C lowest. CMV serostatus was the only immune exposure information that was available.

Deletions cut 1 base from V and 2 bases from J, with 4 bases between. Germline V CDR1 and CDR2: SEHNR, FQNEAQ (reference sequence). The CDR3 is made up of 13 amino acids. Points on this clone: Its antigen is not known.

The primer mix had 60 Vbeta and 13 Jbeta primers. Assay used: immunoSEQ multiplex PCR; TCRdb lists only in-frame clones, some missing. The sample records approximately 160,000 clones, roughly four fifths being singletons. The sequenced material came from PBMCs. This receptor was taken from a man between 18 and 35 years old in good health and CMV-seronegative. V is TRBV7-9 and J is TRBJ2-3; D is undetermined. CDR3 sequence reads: CASSLVITDTQYF. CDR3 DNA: TGTGCCAGCAGCTTAGTTATCACAGATACGCAGTATTTT.